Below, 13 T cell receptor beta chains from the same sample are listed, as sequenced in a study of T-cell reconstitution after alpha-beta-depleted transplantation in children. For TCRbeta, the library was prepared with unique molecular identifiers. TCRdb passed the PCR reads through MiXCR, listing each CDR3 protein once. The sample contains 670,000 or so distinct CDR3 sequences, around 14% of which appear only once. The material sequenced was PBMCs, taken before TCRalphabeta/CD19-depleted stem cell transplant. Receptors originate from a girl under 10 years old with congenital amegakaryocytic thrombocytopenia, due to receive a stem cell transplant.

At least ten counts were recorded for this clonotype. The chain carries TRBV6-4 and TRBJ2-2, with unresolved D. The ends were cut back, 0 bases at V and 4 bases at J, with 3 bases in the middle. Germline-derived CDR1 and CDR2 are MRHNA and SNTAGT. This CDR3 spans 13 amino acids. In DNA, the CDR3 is TGTGCCAGCAGTGACTCGAGCACCGGGGAGCTGTTTTTT. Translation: CASSDSSTGELFF.

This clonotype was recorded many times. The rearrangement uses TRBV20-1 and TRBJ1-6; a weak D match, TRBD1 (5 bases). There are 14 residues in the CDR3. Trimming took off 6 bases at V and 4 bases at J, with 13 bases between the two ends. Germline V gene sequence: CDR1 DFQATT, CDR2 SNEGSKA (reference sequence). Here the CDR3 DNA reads TGCAGTGCCTCTACGCGACAGTATAATTCACCCCTCCACTTT. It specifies CSASTRQYNSPLHF.

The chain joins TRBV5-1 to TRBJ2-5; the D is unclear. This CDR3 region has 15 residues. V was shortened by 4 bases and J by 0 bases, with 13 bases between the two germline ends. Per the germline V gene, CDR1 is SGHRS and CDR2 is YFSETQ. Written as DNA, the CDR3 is TGCGCCAGCAGCCCCTCCGGGTTTCACCAAGAGACCCAGTACTTC. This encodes CASSPSGFHQETQYF.

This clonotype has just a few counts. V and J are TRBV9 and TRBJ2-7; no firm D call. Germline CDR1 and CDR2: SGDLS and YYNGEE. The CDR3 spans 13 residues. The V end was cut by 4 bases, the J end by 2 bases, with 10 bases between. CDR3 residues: CASSPRPAYEQYF. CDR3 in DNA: TGTGCCAGCAGCCCTAGACCGGCCTACGAGCAGTACTTC. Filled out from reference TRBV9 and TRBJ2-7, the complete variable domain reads DSGVTQTPKHLITATGQRVTLRCSPRSGDLSVYWYQQSLDQGLQFLIQYYNGEERAKGNILERFSAQQFPDLHSELNLSSLELGDSALYFCASSPRPAYEQYFGPGTRLTVT.

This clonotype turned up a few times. The DNA for the CDR3 is TGTGCCAGCAGTGGAAGGGGGGAGCTGTTTTTT. This encodes CASSGRGELFF. The chain links TRBV28 to TRBJ2-2, with D unresolved. CDR3 length: 11 amino acids. Trimming removed 5 bases from V and 8 bases from J, with 6 bases in between. Germline CDR1 MDHEN, CDR2 SYDVKM.

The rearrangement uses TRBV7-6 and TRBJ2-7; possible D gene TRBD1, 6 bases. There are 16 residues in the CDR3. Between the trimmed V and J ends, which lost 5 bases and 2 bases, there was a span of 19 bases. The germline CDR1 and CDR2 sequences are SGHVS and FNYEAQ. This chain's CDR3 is CASSRAPTGFPYEQYF. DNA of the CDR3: TGTGCCAGCAGCCGGGCCCCGACAGGTTTTCCCTACGAGCAGTACTTC. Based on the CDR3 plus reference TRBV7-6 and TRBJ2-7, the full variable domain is GAGVSQSPRYKVTKRGQDVALRCDPISGHVSLYWYRQALGQGPEFLTYFNYEAQQDKSGLPNDRFSAERPEGSISTLTIQRTEQRDSAMYRCASSRAPTGFPYEQYFGPGTRLTVT.

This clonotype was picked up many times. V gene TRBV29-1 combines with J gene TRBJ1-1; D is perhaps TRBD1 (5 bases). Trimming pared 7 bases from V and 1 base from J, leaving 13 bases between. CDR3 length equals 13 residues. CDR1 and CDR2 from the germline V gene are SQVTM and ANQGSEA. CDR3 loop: CSGTRPRNTEAFF. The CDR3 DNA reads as TGCAGCGGGACAAGGCCACGGAACACTGAAGCTTTCTTT.

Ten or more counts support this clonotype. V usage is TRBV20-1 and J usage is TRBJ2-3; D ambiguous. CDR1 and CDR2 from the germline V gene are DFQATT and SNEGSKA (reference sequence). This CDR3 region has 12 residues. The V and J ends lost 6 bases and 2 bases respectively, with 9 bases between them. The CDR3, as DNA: TGCAGTGCCGAGGATCTCACAGATACGCAGTATTTT. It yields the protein CSAEDLTDTQYF.

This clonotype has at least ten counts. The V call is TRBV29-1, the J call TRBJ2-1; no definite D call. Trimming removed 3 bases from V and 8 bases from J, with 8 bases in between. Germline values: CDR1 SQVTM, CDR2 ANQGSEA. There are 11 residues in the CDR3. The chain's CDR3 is CSVDELYEQFF. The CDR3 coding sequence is TGCAGCGTTGACGAGCTCTATGAGCAGTTCTTC.

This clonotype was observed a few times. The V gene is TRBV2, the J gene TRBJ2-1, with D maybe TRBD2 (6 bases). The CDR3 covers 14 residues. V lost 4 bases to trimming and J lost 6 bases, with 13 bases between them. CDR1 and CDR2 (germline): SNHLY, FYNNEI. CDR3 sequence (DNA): TGTGCCAGCAGTGTAGCGGTAATCGTCAATGAGCAGTTCTTC. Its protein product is CASSVAVIVNEQFF.

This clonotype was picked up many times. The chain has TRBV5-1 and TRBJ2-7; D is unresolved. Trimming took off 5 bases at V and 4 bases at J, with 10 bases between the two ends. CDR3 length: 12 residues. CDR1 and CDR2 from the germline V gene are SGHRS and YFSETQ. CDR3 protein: CASRAAEYEQYF. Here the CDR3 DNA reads TGCGCCAGCAGGGCCGCGGAATACGAGCAGTACTTC.

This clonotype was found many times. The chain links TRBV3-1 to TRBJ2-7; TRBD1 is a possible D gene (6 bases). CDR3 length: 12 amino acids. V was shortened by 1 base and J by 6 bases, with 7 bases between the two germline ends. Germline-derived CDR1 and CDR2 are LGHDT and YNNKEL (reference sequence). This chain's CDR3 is CASSQGRGEQYF. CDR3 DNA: TGTGCCAGCAGCCAAGGCAGGGGCGAGCAGTACTTC.

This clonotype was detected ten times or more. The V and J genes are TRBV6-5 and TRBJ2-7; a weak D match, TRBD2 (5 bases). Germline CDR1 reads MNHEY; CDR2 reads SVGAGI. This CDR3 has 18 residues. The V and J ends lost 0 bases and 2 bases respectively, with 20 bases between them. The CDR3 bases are TGTGCCAGCAGTTACTCGATCGGACTGGTCTTACTTCCCTACGAGCAGTACTTC. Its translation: CASSYSIGLVLLPYEQYF.